One sample yielded the 3 T cell receptor beta chains listed below, sequenced in a study of blood T cell repertoires in COVID-19. Only in-frame clones appear in the TCRdb table, and some are missing; sequencing was by immunoSEQ multiplex PCR. Here the sample spans 90,000 to 150,000 clones, more than 75% being singletons. The sample taken for sequencing was peripheral blood. The receptors come from a man in his sixties with acute or convalescent COVID-19.

The CDR3 reads CASSTLAGGPGEQFF. The CDR3 bases are TGTGCCAGCAGCACACTAGCGGGAGGGCCCGGTGAGCAGTTCTTC. The genes are TRBV7-2 and TRBJ2-1, with 13 positions matching TRBD2. This CDR3 is 15 amino acids long. Germline lookup yields CDR1 SGHTA and CDR2 FQGNSA. With V trimmed by 5 bases and J by 9 bases, 7 bases remained unmatched.

This rearrangement joins TRBV6-5 to TRBJ2-1; 12 positions agree with TRBD2. Germline trimming cut 10 bases from V and 9 bases from J; bases unmatched to any gene: 13. This CDR3 comprises 15 residues. Germline lookup yields CDR1 MNHEY and CDR2 SVGAGI. The CDR3 reads CAIRPLAGGPGEQFF. CDR3 sequence (DNA): TGTGCCATCCGACCTCTAGCGGGAGGGCCAGGTGAGCAGTTCTTC.

The chain uses TRBV14 and TRBJ2-7, with 11 bases fitting TRBD2. The germline CDR1 and CDR2 sequences are SGHDN and FVKESK. The CDR3 runs 15 residues. V lost 1 base, J lost 2 bases, and 1 base stayed unmatched. CDR3 DNA: TGTGCCAGCAGCCAAGGACTAGCGGGGACCTACGAGCAGTACTTC. This sequence encodes CASSQGLAGTYEQYF.